This TCR beta chain was sequenced during a study of shared clonotypes between healthy human individuals. Germline CDR1 reads LNHDA; CDR2 reads SQIVND (reference sequence). V was pared by 3 bases and J by 3 bases, with 1 base of the junction left unmatched. The CDR3 runs to 14 residues. The authors' processing: Filtering differed because ImmunoSEQ produced junction-only sequences that carried no quality scores. Sequencing was performed with immunoSEQ multiplex PCR; in TCRdb, only in-frame clones are kept and a portion is missing. V and J calls plus clone size are reproduced from that table; the DNA served to infer D and trimming. The profile shows about 1.5 million clones, 98% of them singletons. The split of CD4+ cells yielded CD45RA+ naive and CD45RA-negative memory subsets.

The rearrangement links TRBV19 to TRBJ1-2, with 10 bases fitting TRBD1. Sample: naive CD4+ T cells sorted from blood. Documented subset: CD45RA+ positively selected. The receptor was derived from a man under 40 in good health. As DNA, the CDR3 is TGTGCCAGTAGTATGGGGACAGGGGACTATGGCTACACCTTC. Translating gives CASSMGTGDYGYTF.